What follows is one T cell receptor beta chain and its context. The V end was cut by 4 bases, the J end by 6 bases, with 13 bases between. This CDR3 has 14 residues. The V gene's germline CDR1 is LNHDA and CDR2 SQIVND (reference sequence). This sample was taken from a study of blood T cell repertoires in COVID-19. Generated by immunoSEQ multiplex PCR, the TCRdb table keeps only in-frame clones and is missing some. Of approximately 380,000 clones listed, approximately 93% are singletons. The rearrangement joins TRBV19 to TRBJ1-5; perhaps TRBD1 as D (6 bases). This receptor was identified in a woman between 35 and 50 years old who had been exposed to COVID-19. The sample was PBMCs or T cells enriched from blood (not recorded which). CDR3 sequence: CASSKTGFGQPQHF. The CDR3 nucleotides are TGTGCCAGTAGTAAAACAGGGTTTGGTCAGCCCCAGCATTTT.